This TCR beta chain appears in the sequencing data of a study of technical replicates of blood from several donors. With V trimmed by 2 bases and J by 1 base, 5 bases remained unmatched. This CDR3 has 16 amino acids. In germline, CDR1 is SGHNT, CDR2 YYREEE (reference sequence). Here immunoSEQ multiplex PCR was the method, and the copy in TCRdb shows in-frame clones only, minus some. The table has tens of thousands of clones, approximately 96% seen once. Sequences were obtained from T cells isolated from PBMCs. The chain combines TRBV5-4 with TRBJ2-2, with TRBD1 identical over 7 bases. The sequence was collected from a human donor in good health. The CDR3 sequence: CASSLGTVRNTGELFF. CDR3 DNA: TGTGCCAGCAGCTTAGGGACAGTTAGGAACACCGGGGAGCTGTTTTTT.